The rows below give T cell receptor beta chains drawn from one sample of a study of CD39 and CD103 CD8 tumor-infiltrating T cells. Data came from immunoSEQ multiplex PCR; TCRdb stores just in-frame clones and leaves some out. The sample carries about 2,400 clones, 72% recorded once. The sample comprised CD39- CD103- CD8+ T cells sorted from the tumor. Receptor source: a human donor with head and neck squamous cell carcinoma. CDR3s include the opening cysteine and the closing phenylalanine or tryptophan. D genes are given only for firm matches. The size field is filled for only some rows; it gives once, few, many or a size class.

TRBV27,TRBD1,few,TRBJ1-1,TGTGCCAGCAGTTTATCGGGACAGGGGGAAAGCGAAGCTTTCTTT,CASSLSGQGESEAFF
TRBV28,.,few,TRBJ1-6,TGTGCCAGCAGTCCCCCCCGGGGGTCCCTCCACTTT,CASSPPRGSLHF
TRBV2,TRBD2,.,TRBJ2-3,TGTGCCAGCGGACTAGCGGCCACAGATACGCAGTATTTT,CASGLAATDTQYF
TRBV23-1,.,.,TRBJ1-4,TGCGCCAGCAGTCAACCCGGCAGGGTTAATGAAAAACTGTTTTTT,CASSQPGRVNEKLFF
TRBV2,.,large,TRBJ1-2,TGTGCCAGCGGTCTGGCCCGGGACACTCGGAGCTATGGCTACACCTTC,CASGLARDTRSYGYTF
TRBV5-4,.,.,TRBJ2-7,TGTGCCAGCAGCTTGGATCAAAGCTACGAGCAGTACTTC,CASSLDQSYEQYF
TRBV9,TRBD2,.,TRBJ2-5,TGTGCCAGCAGTCGTAGCGGGGCCGACCAAGAGACCCAGTACTTC,CASSRSGADQETQYF
TRBV27,.,.,TRBJ2-1,TGTGCCAGCAGCGGACCTGCGTTTAATGAGCAGTTCTTC,CASSGPAFNEQFF
TRBV11-3,TRBD2,.,TRBJ2-1,TGTGCCAGCAGCCCGGGGGGTGGGCAGGTCAATGAGCAGTTCTTC,CASSPGGGQVNEQFF
TRBV5-5,.,large,TRBJ2-2,TGTGCCAGCAGCCCGCCGGTTGTGGCGGCCGGGGAGCTGTTTTTT,CASSPPVVAAGELFF
TRBV18,TRBD2,.,TRBJ2-7,TGTGCCAGCTCACCACCGGGGGGGAACAGCGAGCAGTACTTC,CASSPPGGNSEQYF
TRBV7-3,TRBD1,.,TRBJ1-2,TGTGCCAGCAGCTTGACAGGGGTGGGCTATGGCTACACCTTC,CASSLTGVGYGYTF
TRBV29-1,.,.,TRBJ2-6,TGCAGCGTTGAAGGAGAGGAATACGACTCTGGGGCCAACGTCCTGACTTTC,CSVEGEEYDSGANVLTF
TRBV5-5,.,large,TRBJ1-1,TGTGCCAGCAGCTTGAGTAGTCCAGGAAACACTGAAGCTTTCTTT,CASSLSSPGNTEAFF
TRBV11-2,.,.,TRBJ2-7,TGTGCCAGCAGCTTAGCACAGGTCATCCACGAGCAGTACTTC,CASSLAQVIHEQYF
TRBV10-3,TRBD1,.,TRBJ2-7,TGTGCCACCTACGACAGGGACAGGCCTTACGAGCAGTACTTC,CATYDRDRPYEQYF
TRBV2,.,.,TRBJ2-1,TGTGCCAGCTCAGGAGTCTCCTACAATGAGCAGTTCTTC,CASSGVSYNEQFF